The 23 T cell receptor beta chains in this list originate from one sample, sequenced in a study of shared clonotypes between healthy human individuals. Sequencing was performed with immunoSEQ multiplex PCR; in TCRdb, only in-frame clones are kept and a portion is missing. The profile covers 2 million to 2.5 million clones, with around 95% appearing a single time and more than 0.1% taken by the ten largest. What was sequenced was naive CD4+ T cells sorted from blood. Subset here: CD45RA+ positively selected. These receptor sequences come from a man aged 18 to 30 in good health.

The rearrangement links TRBV6-1 to TRBJ2-7; 9 nucleotides agree with TRBD1. This CDR3 region has 17 residues. Per the germline V gene, CDR1 is MNHNS and CDR2 is SASEGT. Trimming cost V 0 bases and J 2 bases; bases outside gene matches: 8. CDR3 region: CASSEAIWGDRAYEQYF. CDR3 DNA: TGTGCCAGCAGTGAAGCGATTTGGGGGGACAGGGCCTACGAGCAGTACTTC.

The count of this clone is one. The chain carries TRBV7-9 and TRBJ1-6; a possible D gene is TRBD1 (5 bases). CDR3 length equals 15 residues. V was cut by 4 bases and J by 5 bases, with 12 bases left in between. Germline V gene sequence: CDR1 SEHNR, CDR2 FQNEAQ (reference sequence). The CDR3 spells CASSSRTGDNSPLHF. The DNA for the CDR3 is TGTGCCAGCAGCTCTCGGACGGGGGATAATTCACCCCTCCACTTT.

The sample holds one count of this clone. The chain carries TRBV12-5 and TRBJ2-2, with D unclear. The length of the CDR3 is 19 residues. Germline CDR1 reads LGHNT; CDR2 reads FRNRAP. Trimming cost V 3 bases and J 4 bases, with 24 bases left between them. The CDR3 loop reads CASGFLSKSSTDTTGELFF. For the CDR3, the DNA is TGTGCTAGTGGTTTCTTAAGCAAAAGTTCGACGGATACCACCGGGGAGCTGTTTTTT.

The rearrangement uses TRBV5-1 and TRBJ1-4; D is undetermined. V lost 4 bases and J 5 bases, leaving 15 bases between the germline ends. This CDR3 has 15 amino acids. CDR1 and CDR2 (germline): SGHRS, YFSETQ. CDR3 loop: CASSGKGHPNEKLFF. The DNA for the CDR3 is TGCGCCAGCAGCGGAAAGGGCCATCCGAATGAAAAACTGTTTTTT.

The gene calls are TRBV30 and TRBJ2-7; TRBD1 is a possible D gene (6 bases). Germline CDR1 is GTSNPN and CDR2 is SVGIG (reference sequence). Trimming cost V 3 bases and J 0 bases, with 6 bases left between them. CDR3 length: 12 amino acids. This chain's CDR3 is CAWRDSSYEQYF. The CDR3 nucleotides read TGTGCCTGGAGGGACAGCTCCTACGAGCAGTACTTC.

This rearrangement joins TRBV5-1 to TRBJ1-5; 7 nucleotides align to TRBD1. The germline CDR1 and CDR2 sequences are SGHRS and YFSETQ. Losses at the gene ends were 3 bases for V and 5 bases for J; bases not matched to a gene: 8. CDR3 length: 15 amino acids. CDR3 nucleotide sequence: TGCGCCAGCAGCTACACAGGGGAAGGGCATCAGCCCCAGCATTTT. Translated, it gives CASSYTGEGHQPQHF.

The rearrangement joins TRBV6-5 to TRBJ2-7; no reliable D call. Germline CDR1 is MNHEY and CDR2 is SVGAGI. There are 16 residues in the CDR3. Trimming cost V 4 bases and J 0 bases, with 16 bases left between them. The CDR3 DNA sequence: TGTGCCAGCAGTTCCCTCACTCGTGGGTACTCCTACGAGCAGTACTTC. It is translated as CASSSLTRGYSYEQYF.

The rearrangement links TRBV15 to TRBJ1-6; D is unresolved. The germline V gene has CDR1 LNHNV and CDR2 YYDKDF (reference sequence). Trimming took 0 bases from V and 8 from J, leaving 11 bases between them. CDR3 length equals 15 residues. CDR3 sequence: CATSRDYEGDSPLHF. The CDR3 bases are TGTGCCACCAGCAGAGATTACGAGGGTGATTCACCCCTCCACTTT.

The rearrangement links TRBV27 to TRBJ2-2; TRBD2 agrees at 11 bases. Germline lookup yields CDR1 MNHEY and CDR2 SMNVEV (reference sequence). This CDR3 is built from 15 residues. J lost 6 bases, V lost 4 bases, and 4 bases had no gene match. The CDR3 DNA follows: TGTGCCAGCAGTTATAGCGGGAGGGTCTCCGGGGAGCTGTTTTTT. Its protein product is CASSYSGRVSGELFF.

V usage is TRBV29-1 and J usage is TRBJ2-7, with D maybe TRBD1 (6 bases). There are 12 residues in the CDR3. Germline CDR1 SQVTM, CDR2 ANQGSEA. V lost 4 bases, J lost 5 bases, and 12 bases lay in between. In nucleotides, the CDR3 is TGCAGCGTTGGGCAGGGGTCCAACGAGCAGTACTTC. Amino acids: CSVGQGSNEQYF.

Concerning this clone itself: Other DNA sequences in this specimen translate into the identical CDR3. This sequence joins TRBV7-9 and TRBJ1-2; D perhaps matches TRBD1 (6 bases). CDR1 and CDR2 from the germline V gene are SEHNR and FQNEAQ (reference sequence). The CDR3 is 14 residues long. The V end lost 1 base, the J end lost 4 bases, and 10 bases lay between the germline ends. In nucleotides, the CDR3 is TGTGCCAGCAGCTTAGAGGGGGGCCCCTATGGCTACACCTTC. Protein: CASSLEGGPYGYTF.

The gene calls are TRBV27 and TRBJ2-7, with D perhaps matching TRBD1 (5 bases). The CDR3 is 14 amino acids. Trimming pared 2 bases from V and 3 bases from J, leaving 11 bases between. Looked up from germline, CDR1 is MNHEY and CDR2 is SMNVEV (reference sequence). The CDR3 nucleotides read TGTGCCAGCAGTTTAAAGGGGTGGATCTACGAGCAGTACTTC. It encodes CASSLKGWIYEQYF.

The V and J genes are TRBV5-1 and TRBJ2-1; 7 bases map to TRBD2. Germline assignment: CDR1 SGHRS and CDR2 YFSETQ. The CDR3 sequence is 12 residues long. The V segment lost 5 bases and the J segment 6 bases; nucleotides outside the gene matches: 2. The CDR3 loop reads CASSGLGNEQFF. CDR3 bases: TGCGCCAGCAGTGGACTAGGCAATGAGCAGTTCTTC.

V and J are TRBV19 and TRBJ1-2; unclear D gene. The CDR3 loop spans 14 amino acids. Germline CDR1 is LNHDA and CDR2 is SQIVND (reference sequence). V was clipped by 7 bases and J by 3 bases, with 15 bases between them. CDR3 amino acids: CASNGGLGYYGYTF. The CDR3 DNA reads TGTGCCAGTAACGGAGGACTGGGCTACTATGGCTACACCTTC.

The chain recombines TRBV7-8 with TRBJ1-5; D is possibly TRBD1 (5 bases). CDR1 SGHVS and CDR2 FQNEAQ come from the germline V gene. This CDR3 comprises 16 residues. Trimming cost V 2 bases and J 7 bases, with 18 bases left between them. CDR3 sequence (DNA): TGTGCCAGCAGCTTATTCGAGGGACTAAGACAACAGCCCCAGCATTTT. This encodes CASSLFEGLRQQPQHF.

As concerns this clone: The identical CDR3 is also encoded by other nucleotide sequences in the sample. The chain employs TRBV18 and TRBJ1-2; possibly TRBD1 for D (5 bases). V lost 0 bases to trimming and J lost 4 bases, with 9 bases between them. The V gene's germline CDR1 is KGHSH and CDR2 LQKENI. The CDR3 is made up of 14 amino acids. The CDR3 reads CASSPPAGSYGYTF. The CDR3 DNA sequence: TGTGCCAGCTCACCACCCGCAGGGTCCTATGGCTACACCTTC. Looking up the rest from reference TRBV18 and TRBJ1-2 gives the full variable domain: NAGVMQNPRHLVRRRGQEARLRCSPMKGHSHVYWYRQLPEEGLKFMVYLQKENIIDESGMPKERFSAEFPKEGPSILRIQQVVRGDSAAYFCASSPPAGSYGYTFGSGTRLTVV.

The chain couples TRBV9 to TRBJ2-7, with a tentative D call TRBD2 (7 bases). This CDR3 has 12 amino acids. Per the germline V gene, CDR1 is SGDLS and CDR2 is YYNGEE. V lost 3 bases and J lost 7, with 11 bases in between. CDR3 amino acids: CASSAGGLEQYF. The DNA for the CDR3 is TGTGCCAGCAGCGCGGGGGGCTTAGAGCAGTACTTC. Using reference TRBV9 and TRBJ2-7 for the parts outside the CDR3, the full variable domain is DSGVTQTPKHLITATGQRVTLRCSPRSGDLSVYWYQQSLDQGLQFLIQYYNGEERAKGNILERFSAQQFPDLHSELNLSSLELGDSALYFCASSAGGLEQYFGPGTRLTVT.

The V call is TRBV5-4, the J call TRBJ2-7; possibly TRBD1 for D (6 bases). The V gene's germline CDR1 is SGHNT and CDR2 YYREEE (reference sequence). Trimming shortened V by 0 bases and J by 2 bases, and 12 bases separated the two germline ends. The CDR3 has 15 amino acids. DNA of the CDR3: TGTGCCAGCAGCTTGGTGGCAGGGGTGGCCTACGAGCAGTACTTC. Protein sequence: CASSLVAGVAYEQYF.

The V and J genes are TRBV4-1 and TRBJ2-3, with 9 bases identical to TRBD2. J was trimmed by 0 bases and V by 2 bases; bases with no gene match: 0. Germline CDR1 reads MGHRA; CDR2 reads YSYEKL. The CDR3 has 15 residues. The CDR3 sequence: CASSQLAGSTDTQYF. CDR3 nucleotides: TGCGCCAGCAGCCAACTAGCGGGGAGCACAGATACGCAGTATTTT.

The V gene is TRBV7-8, the J gene TRBJ2-7; D remains ambiguous. The V gene lost 5 bases and the J gene lost 2 bases, with 13 bases spanning the gap. The CDR3 consists of 14 residues. Per the germline V gene, CDR1 is SGHVS and CDR2 is FQNEAQ. The CDR3 reads CASSPAAGTYEQYF. The CDR3 DNA reads TGTGCCAGCAGCCCTGCGGCAGGTACCTACGAGCAGTACTTC.

The genes are TRBV6-1 and TRBJ2-1; no firm D call. V was cut by 2 bases and J by 7 bases, with 12 bases left in between. This CDR3 comprises 14 residues. Looked up from germline, CDR1 is MNHNS and CDR2 is SASEGT. The CDR3 reads CASSEKGKGNEQFF. CDR3 sequence (DNA): TGTGCCAGCAGTGAAAAGGGAAAAGGTAATGAGCAGTTCTTC.

The chain has TRBV7-2 and TRBJ1-5; 7 bases match TRBD1. CDR1 and CDR2 from the germline V gene are SGHTA and FQGNSA. V lost 5 bases to trimming and J lost 3 bases; unmatched junction nucleotides: 7. The CDR3 is made up of 15 amino acids. CDR3 sequence (DNA): TGTGCCAGCAGCCTCCGAAGGGGGCTCAATCAGCCCCAGCATTTT. Its translation: CASSLRRGLNQPQHF.

Points on this clone: This specimen includes other DNA sequences encoding the same CDR3. This rearrangement joins TRBV11-3 to TRBJ2-3; D remains ambiguous. This CDR3 has 12 residues. Per germline, CDR1 SGHNT and CDR2 YENEEA. The V end was cut by 5 bases, the J end by 6 bases, with 9 bases between. The CDR3 reads CASSKGSDTQYF. Written as DNA, the CDR3 is TGTGCCAGCAGCAAAGGGTCGGATACGCAGTATTTT.